The 9 T cell receptor beta chains in this list originate from one sample, sequenced in a study of beta chain features in type 1 diabetes. The isolated RNA, all of it, was reverse transcribed, so expressed TCRB transcripts were what got sequenced. Only in-frame clones appear in the TCRdb table, and some are missing; sequencing was by immunoSEQ multiplex PCR. This table holds approximately 150,000 clones, about 9.4% found once. Source material: naive CD4+ T cells from blood. These receptors were taken from a man between 18 and 35 years old in good health.

This clone was found once. The chain joins TRBV11-2 to TRBJ2-1; TRBD2 matches 14 bases. The CDR3 has 18 residues. The V gene end was trimmed by 5 bases and the J gene end by 0 bases; junction bases not matched to a gene: 6. Germline V gene sequence: CDR1 SGHAT, CDR2 FQNNGV. CDR3 coding DNA: TGTGCCAGCAGCGCGGGACTAGCGGGGGCCTCCTCCTACAATGAGCAGTTCTTC. It encodes CASSAGLAGASSYNEQFF.

Many counts were recorded for this clone. V is TRBV2 and J is TRBJ2-6; the D is unclear. Germline V CDR1 and CDR2: SNHLY, FYNNEI. This CDR3 region has 15 residues. V lost 3 bases and J 0 bases, leaving 6 bases between the germline ends. CDR3 DNA sequence: TGTGCCAGCAGTGAGCATAGCTCTGGGGCCAACGTCCTGACTTTC. Amino acids: CASSEHSSGANVLTF.

This chain connects TRBV4-2 to TRBJ2-5; D is perhaps TRBD1 (6 bases). V lost 0 bases, J lost 4 bases, and 9 bases lay in between. Per germline, CDR1 LGHNA and CDR2 YNFKEQ. This CDR3 has 14 residues. CDR3 protein: CASSQDRRGETQYF. As DNA, the CDR3 is TGTGCCAGCAGCCAAGATCGCAGGGGAGAGACCCAGTACTTC.

There are many counts of this clone. The chain employs TRBV29-1 and TRBJ2-1; maybe TRBD1 (5 bases). Germline loops: CDR1 SQVTM, CDR2 ANQGSEA. V was pared by 4 bases and J by 4 bases, with 8 bases between. This CDR3 region has 12 residues. The CDR3 sequence is CSVGRGYNEQFF. DNA for the CDR3: TGCAGCGTTGGTAGGGGATACAATGAGCAGTTCTTC.

This clone was counted only a few times. V gene TRBV7-9 combines with J gene TRBJ2-2; D may be TRBD1 (6 bases). Trimming removed 5 bases at V and 5 bases at J, with 15 bases between. CDR1 and CDR2 (germline): SEHNR, FQNEAQ (reference sequence). CDR3 length: 15 amino acids. The CDR3 region has the DNA TGTGCCAGCAGCCGTCCCGGGACATTAACCGGGGAGCTGTTTTTT. It codes for CASSRPGTLTGELFF. The full variable domain, its missing parts supplied by reference TRBV7-9 and TRBJ2-2, is DTGVSQNPRHKITKRGQNVTFRCDPISEHNRLYWYRQTLGQGPEFLTYFQNEAQLEKSRLLSDRFSAERPKGSFSTLEIQRTEQGDSAMYLCASSRPGTLTGELFFGEGSRLTVL.

This chain connects TRBV9 to TRBJ1-6; no clear D. From germline, CDR1 is SGDLS and CDR2 YYNGEE. There are 14 residues in the CDR3. V lost 2 bases, J lost 7 bases, and 10 bases lay in between. The CDR3 sequence is CASSVFPGNSPLHF. DNA for the CDR3: TGTGCCAGCAGCGTCTTCCCAGGCAATTCACCCCTCCACTTT.

This clone was picked up one time. V usage is TRBV9 and J usage is TRBJ1-3, with 7 bases that match TRBD1. The CDR3 has 17 amino acids. CDR1 is SGDLS and CDR2 is YYNGEE in the germline V gene. V dropped 6 bases and J dropped 1; count of bases not matched to a gene: 13. CDR3 amino acids: CASKTGTEGSSGNTIYF. The CDR3 DNA reads TGTGCCAGCAAGACCGGGACAGAAGGCAGTTCTGGAAACACCATATATTTT.

This clone was seen only a few times. This chain links TRBV5-4 with TRBJ2-3, with 8 bases fitting TRBD2. The CDR3 spans 15 residues. J gave up 5 bases and V 1 base, and 6 bases lay outside the gene matches. Germline V gene data show CDR1 as SGHNT and CDR2 as YYREEE (reference sequence). The CDR3 loop is CASSLRGGVGDTQYF. The CDR3 DNA follows: TGTGCCAGCAGCTTGCGGGGGGGCGTGGGAGATACGCAGTATTTT.

V gene TRBV6-4 combines with J gene TRBJ2-3, with D perhaps TRBD1 (6 bases). Germline V lookup: CDR1 MRHNA, CDR2 SNTAGT. The CDR3 extends over 14 amino acids. Trimming took 3 bases from V and 2 from J, leaving 9 bases between them. The CDR3 loop is CASSEDSSTDTQYF. The CDR3 region has the DNA TGTGCCAGCAGTGAGGACAGTTCCACAGATACGCAGTATTTT.